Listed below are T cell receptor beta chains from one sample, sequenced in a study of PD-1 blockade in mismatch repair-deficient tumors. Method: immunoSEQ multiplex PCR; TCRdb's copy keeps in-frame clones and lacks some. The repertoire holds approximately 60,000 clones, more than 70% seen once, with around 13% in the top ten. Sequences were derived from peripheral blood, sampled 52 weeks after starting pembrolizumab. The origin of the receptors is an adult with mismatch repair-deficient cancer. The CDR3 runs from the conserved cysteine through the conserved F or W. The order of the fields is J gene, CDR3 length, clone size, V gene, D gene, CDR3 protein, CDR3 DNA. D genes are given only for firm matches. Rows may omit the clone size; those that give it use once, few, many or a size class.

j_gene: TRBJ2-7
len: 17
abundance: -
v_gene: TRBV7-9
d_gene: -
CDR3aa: CASSPTRAAGYSYEQYF
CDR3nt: TGTGCCAGCAGCCCGACTCGGGCCGCAGGGTACTCCTACGAGCAGTACTTC

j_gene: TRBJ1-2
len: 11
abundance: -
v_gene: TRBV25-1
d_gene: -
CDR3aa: CASSVGDGYTF
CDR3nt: TGTGCCAGCAGTGTAGGGGATGGCTACACCTTC

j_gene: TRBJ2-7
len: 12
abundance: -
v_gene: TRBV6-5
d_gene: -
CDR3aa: CASSRTGLEQYF
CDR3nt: TGTGCCAGCAGCCGTACGGGCTTGGAGCAGTACTTC

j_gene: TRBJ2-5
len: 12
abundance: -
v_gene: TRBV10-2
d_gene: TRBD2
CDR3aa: CASQGLDGTQYF
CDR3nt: TGCGCCAGCCAAGGACTAGATGGGACCCAGTACTTC

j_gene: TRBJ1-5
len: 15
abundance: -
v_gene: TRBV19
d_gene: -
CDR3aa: CASSGIRDANQPQHF
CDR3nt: TGTGCCAGTAGTGGAATCCGGGACGCCAATCAGCCCCAGCATTTT

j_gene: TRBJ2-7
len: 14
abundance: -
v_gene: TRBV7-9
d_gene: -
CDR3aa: CASSPRAVSYEQYF
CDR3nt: TGTGCCAGCAGCCCCAGGGCAGTCTCCTACGAGCAGTACTTC

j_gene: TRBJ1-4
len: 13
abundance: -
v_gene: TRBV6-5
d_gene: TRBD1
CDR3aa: CASSYSDRDKLFF
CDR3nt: TGTGCCAGCAGTTACTCGGACAGGGATAAACTGTTTTTT

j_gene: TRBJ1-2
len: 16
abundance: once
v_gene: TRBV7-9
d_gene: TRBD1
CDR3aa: CASSRETGVFNYGYTF
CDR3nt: TGTGCCAGCAGCCGCGAGACAGGGGTCTTTAACTATGGCTACACCTTC

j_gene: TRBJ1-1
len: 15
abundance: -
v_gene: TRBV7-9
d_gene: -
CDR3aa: CASSLVGLRNTEAFF
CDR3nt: TGTGCCAGCAGCTTAGTTGGGCTCCGGAACACTGAAGCTTTCTTT

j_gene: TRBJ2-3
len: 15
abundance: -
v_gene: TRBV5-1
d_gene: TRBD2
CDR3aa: CASSRTSGRTDTQYF
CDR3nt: TGCGCCAGCAGCCGAACTAGCGGGAGAACAGATACGCAGTATTTT

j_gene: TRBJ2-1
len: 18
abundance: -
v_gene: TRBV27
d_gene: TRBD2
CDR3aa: CASSLSAHGSGSYNEQFF
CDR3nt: TGTGCCAGCAGTTTATCGGCCCATGGTAGCGGGAGTTACAATGAGCAGTTCTTC

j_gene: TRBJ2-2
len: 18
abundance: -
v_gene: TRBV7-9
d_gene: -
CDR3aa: CASKKGSVGRSNTGELFF
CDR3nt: TGTGCCAGCAAAAAGGGATCGGTAGGGAGATCAAACACCGGGGAGCTGTTTTTT

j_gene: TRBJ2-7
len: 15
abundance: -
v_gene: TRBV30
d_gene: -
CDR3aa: CAWSVFRDSAYEQYF
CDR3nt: TGTGCCTGGAGTGTCTTCAGGGATTCGGCCTACGAGCAGTACTTC

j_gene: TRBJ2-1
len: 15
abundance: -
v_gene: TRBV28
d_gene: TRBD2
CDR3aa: CASRHYAGGPNEQFF
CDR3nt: TGTGCCAGCAGGCATTATGCGGGAGGGCCGAATGAGCAGTTCTTC

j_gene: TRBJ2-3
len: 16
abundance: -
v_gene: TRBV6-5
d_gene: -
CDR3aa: CASSYSGYLGADTQYF
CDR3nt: TGTGCCAGCAGTTACTCTGGCTATCTCGGGGCAGATACGCAGTATTTT

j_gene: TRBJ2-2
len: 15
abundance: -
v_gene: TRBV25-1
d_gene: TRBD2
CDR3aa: CASNRLAPNTGELFF
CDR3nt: TGTGCCAGCAACCGACTAGCCCCGAACACCGGGGAGCTGTTTTTT

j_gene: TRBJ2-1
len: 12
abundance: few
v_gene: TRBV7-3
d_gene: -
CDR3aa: CASGQAYNEQFF
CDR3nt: TGTGCCAGCGGTCAGGCCTACAATGAGCAGTTCTTC

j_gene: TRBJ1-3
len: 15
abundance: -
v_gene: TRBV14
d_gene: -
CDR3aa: CASGRADSSGNTIYF
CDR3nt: TGTGCCAGCGGAAGAGCGGACAGCTCTGGAAACACCATATATTTT

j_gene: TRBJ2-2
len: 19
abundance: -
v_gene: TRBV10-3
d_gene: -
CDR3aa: CAISEIGTGGARNTGELFF
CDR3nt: TGTGCCATCAGTGAAATAGGTACGGGGGGCGCGAGGAACACCGGGGAGCTGTTTTTT

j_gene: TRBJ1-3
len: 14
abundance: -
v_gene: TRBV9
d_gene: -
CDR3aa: CASQGSVSGNTIYF
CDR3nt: TGTGCCTCTCAGGGGTCCGTTTCTGGAAACACCATATATTTT

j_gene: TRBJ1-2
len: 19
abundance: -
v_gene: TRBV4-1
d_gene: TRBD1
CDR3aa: CASSQESVGIKGQGGGYTF
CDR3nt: TGCGCCAGCAGCCAAGAGTCGGTAGGAATAAAGGGACAGGGAGGAGGCTACACCTTC

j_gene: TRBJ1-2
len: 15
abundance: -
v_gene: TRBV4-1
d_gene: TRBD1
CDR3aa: CASSQTTGAGWGYTF
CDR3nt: TGCGCCAGCAGCCAAACCACAGGGGCGGGATGGGGCTACACCTTC

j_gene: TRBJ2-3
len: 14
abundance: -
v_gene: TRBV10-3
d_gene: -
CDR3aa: CAIKRTGRGDTQYF
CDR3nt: TGTGCCATCAAACGGACAGGGAGGGGAGATACGCAGTATTTT

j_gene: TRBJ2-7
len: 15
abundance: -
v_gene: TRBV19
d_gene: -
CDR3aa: CASRKGATSAYEQYF
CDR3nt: TGTGCCAGTAGGAAAGGGGCGACTAGTGCCTACGAGCAGTACTTC

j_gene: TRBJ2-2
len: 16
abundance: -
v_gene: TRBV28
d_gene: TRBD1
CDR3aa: CASSSVRTGHTGELFF
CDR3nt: TGTGCCAGCAGTAGCGTAAGGACAGGCCACACCGGGGAGCTGTTTTTT

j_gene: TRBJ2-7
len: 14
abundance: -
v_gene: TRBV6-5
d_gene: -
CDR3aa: CASIGHPRSYEQYF
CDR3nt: TGTGCCAGCATCGGACATCCGCGCTCCTACGAGCAGTACTTC

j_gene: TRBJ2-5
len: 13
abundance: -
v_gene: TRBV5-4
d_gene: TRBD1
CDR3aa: CASSTRGLETQYF
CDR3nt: TGCGCCAGCAGCACCAGGGGGCTGGAGACCCAGTACTTC

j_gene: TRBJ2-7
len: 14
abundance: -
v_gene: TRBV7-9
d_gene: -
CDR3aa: CASSLGTRNYEQYF
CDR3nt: TGTGCCAGCAGCTTAGGCACCAGAAACTACGAGCAGTACTTC

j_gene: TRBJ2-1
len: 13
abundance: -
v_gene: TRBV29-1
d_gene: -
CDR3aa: CSVERDWDNEQFF
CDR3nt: TGCAGCGTTGAACGGGACTGGGACAATGAGCAGTTCTTC

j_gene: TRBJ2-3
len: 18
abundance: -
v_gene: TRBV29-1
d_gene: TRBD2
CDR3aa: CSVEALPSSGKSTDTQYF
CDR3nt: TGCAGCGTTGAAGCTCTTCCTTCTAGCGGCAAAAGCACAGATACGCAGTATTTT

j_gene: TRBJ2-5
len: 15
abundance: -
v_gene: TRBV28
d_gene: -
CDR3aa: CASTPTGDIQETQYF
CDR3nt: TGTGCCAGCACCCCGACAGGAGATATCCAAGAGACCCAGTACTTC

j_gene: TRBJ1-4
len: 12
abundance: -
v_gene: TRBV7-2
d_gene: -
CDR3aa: CASSLGVEKLFF
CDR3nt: TGTGCCAGCAGCTTAGGAGTAGAAAAACTGTTTTTT

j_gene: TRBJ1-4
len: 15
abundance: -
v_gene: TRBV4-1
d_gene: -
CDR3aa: CASSQEGVLGEKLFF
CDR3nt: TGCGCCAGCAGCCAAGAAGGGGTCCTGGGAGAAAAACTGTTTTTT

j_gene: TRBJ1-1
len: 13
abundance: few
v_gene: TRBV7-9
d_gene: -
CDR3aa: CASSTGTHTEAFF
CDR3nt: TGTGCCAGCAGCACCGGGACTCACACTGAAGCTTTCTTT

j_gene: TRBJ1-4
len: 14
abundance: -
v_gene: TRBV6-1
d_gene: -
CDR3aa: CASSVGQANEKLFF
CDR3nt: TGTGCCAGCAGTGTGGGGCAGGCTAATGAAAAACTGTTTTTT

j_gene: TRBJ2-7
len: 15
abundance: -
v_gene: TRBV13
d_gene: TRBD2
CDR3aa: CASSGPTSGRDEQYF
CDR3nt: TGTGCCAGCAGCGGCCCGACTAGCGGGAGGGACGAGCAGTACTTC

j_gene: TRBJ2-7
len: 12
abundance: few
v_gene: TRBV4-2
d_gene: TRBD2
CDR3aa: CASSQASGEQYF
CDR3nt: TGTGCCAGCAGCCAAGCTAGCGGCGAGCAGTACTTC

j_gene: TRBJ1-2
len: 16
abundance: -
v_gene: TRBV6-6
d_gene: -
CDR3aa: CASSPSPEGGHYGYTF
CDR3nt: TGTGCCAGCAGTCCTTCCCCCGAGGGGGGGCACTATGGCTACACCTTC

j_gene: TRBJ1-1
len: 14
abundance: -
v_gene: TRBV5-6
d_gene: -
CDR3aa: CASSLTPGSREAFF
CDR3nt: TGTGCCAGCAGCTTAACCCCAGGGTCCCGGGAAGCTTTCTTT

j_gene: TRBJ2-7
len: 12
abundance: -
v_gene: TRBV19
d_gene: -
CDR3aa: CASSIVGYEQYF
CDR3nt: TGTGCCAGTAGTATAGTCGGCTACGAGCAGTACTTC

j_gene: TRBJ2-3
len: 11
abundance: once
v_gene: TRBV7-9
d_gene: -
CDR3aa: CASSPITTQYF
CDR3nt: TGTGCCAGCAGCCCAATCACTACGCAGTATTTT

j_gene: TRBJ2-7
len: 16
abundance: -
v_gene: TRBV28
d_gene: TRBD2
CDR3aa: CASSLLTSGRGYEQYF
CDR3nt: TGTGCCAGCAGTTTATTGACTAGCGGGAGAGGTTACGAGCAGTACTTC

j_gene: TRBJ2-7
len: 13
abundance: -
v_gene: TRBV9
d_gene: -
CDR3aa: CASSAGRNDEQYF
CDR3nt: TGTGCCAGCAGCGCGGGACGGAATGATGAGCAGTACTTC

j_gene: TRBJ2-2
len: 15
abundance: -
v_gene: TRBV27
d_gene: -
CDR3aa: CASSPPGLNTGELFF
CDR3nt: TGTGCCAGCAGCCCACCTGGACTTAACACCGGGGAGCTGTTTTTT

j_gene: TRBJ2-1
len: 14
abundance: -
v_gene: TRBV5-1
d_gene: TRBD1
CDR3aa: CASSLGGGQNEQFF
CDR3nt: TGCGCCAGCAGCTTGGGAGGGGGCCAGAATGAGCAGTTCTTC

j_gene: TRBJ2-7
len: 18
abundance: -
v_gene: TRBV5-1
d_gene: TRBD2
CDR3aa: CASSSGTSGSPFTYEQYF
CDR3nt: TGCGCCAGCAGCTCCGGGACTAGCGGGAGCCCCTTCACCTACGAGCAGTACTTC

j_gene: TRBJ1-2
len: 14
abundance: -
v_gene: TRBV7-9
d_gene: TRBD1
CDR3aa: CASSSTGGNYGYTF
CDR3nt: TGTGCCAGCAGCTCCACAGGGGGCAACTATGGCTACACCTTC